These 20 T cell receptor beta chains were all obtained from the same sample, sequenced in a study of T cell responses to AZD1222 COVID-19 vaccine. Profiled with immunoSEQ multiplex PCR; TCRdb holds only in-frame clones, not every one. Altogether about 83,000 clones are present, approximately 88% being singletons, with the ten largest covering approximately 4.5%. Source: peripheral blood, taken on day 0 of MenACWY control vaccination. These receptors all come from an adult in good health.

The chain carries TRBV10-3 and TRBJ2-1; D gene unclear. Germline V gene sequence: CDR1 ENHRY, CDR2 SYGVKD. This CDR3 contains 14 residues. With 5 bases removed from V and 0 bases from J, the gap between germline ends came to 8 bases. This chain's CDR3 is CAISSSLSYNEQFF. The CDR3 region has the DNA TGTGCCATCAGTAGCAGCCTCTCCTACAATGAGCAGTTCTTC.

This clone was recorded once. This chain uses TRBV7-9 with TRBJ1-1, with TRBD1 as a possible D gene (5 bases). The germline CDR1 and CDR2 sequences are SEHNR and FQNEAQ (reference sequence). V was clipped by 0 bases and J by 4 bases, with 9 bases between them. The CDR3 is made up of 14 amino acids. CDR3 DNA: TGTGCCAGCAGCTTAGCGAGTGGGACCACTGAAGCTTTCTTT. This gives the protein CASSLASGTTEAFF.

The rearrangement joins TRBV9 to TRBJ1-4, with 8 bases lining up with TRBD1. Germline V CDR1 and CDR2: SGDLS, YYNGEE. The CDR3 runs to 13 residues. The V segment lost 4 bases and the J segment 8 bases; nucleotides outside the gene matches: 4. The CDR3 DNA follows: TGTGCCAGCAGCCAGGGGGCGGAGGAAAAACTGTTTTTT. Amino acids: CASSQGAEEKLFF. The variable domain in full, with the rest retrieved from reference TRBV9 and TRBJ1-4, is DSGVTQTPKHLITATGQRVTLRCSPRSGDLSVYWYQQSLDQGLQFLIQYYNGEERAKGNILERFSAQQFPDLHSELNLSSLELGDSALYFCASSQGAEEKLFFGSGTQLSVL.

CDR3 coding DNA: TGTGCCAGCCAGGGGCACCGGAACACCGGGGAGCTGTTTTTT. It encodes CASQGHRNTGELFF. The chain combines TRBV7-9 with TRBJ2-2, with TRBD1 as a possible D gene (6 bases). Trimming took off 8 bases at V and 1 base at J, with 11 bases between the two ends. The CDR3 has 14 amino acids. Per the germline V gene, CDR1 is SEHNR and CDR2 is FQNEAQ (reference sequence).

The chain recombines TRBV29-1 with TRBJ2-1, with a tentative D call TRBD2 (6 bases). Trimming removed 5 bases from V and 10 bases from J, with 15 bases in between. Per the germline V gene, CDR1 is SQVTM and CDR2 is ANQGSEA. The CDR3 consists of 12 residues. CDR3 DNA: TGCAGCGTTCACGACACCGGAGGGGAGCAGTTCTTC. Amino acids: CSVHDTGGEQFF.

The chain uses TRBV19 and TRBJ2-4; 7 nucleotides align to TRBD1. The CDR3 sequence is 15 residues long. Germline-derived CDR1 and CDR2 are LNHDA and SQIVND (reference sequence). V lost 10 bases and J lost 6; bases outside the gene matches: 15. CDR3 in amino acids: CATTDRASFLNIQYF. The CDR3 bases are TGTGCCACGACCGACAGGGCCTCCTTCCTAAACATTCAGTACTTC.

The chain combines TRBV28 with TRBJ1-5, with D perhaps TRBD1 (6 bases). Between the trimmed V and J ends, which lost 3 bases and 5 bases, there was a span of 14 bases. CDR3 size: 15 residues. In germline, CDR1 is MDHEN, CDR2 SYDVKM. The CDR3 region is CASSFGGHLDQPQHF. CDR3 bases: TGTGCCAGCAGTTTTGGGGGGCATCTGGATCAGCCCCAGCATTTT.

The chain recombines TRBV3-1 (or the pseudogene TRBV3-2) with TRBJ2-1; 8 nucleotides align to TRBD2. The CDR3 totals 15 residues. J was trimmed by 7 bases and V by 1 base; bases with no gene match: 6. The germline gives CDR1 LGHDT, CDR2 YNNKEL (reference sequence). The CDR3 sequence is CASSQVGTRGNEQFF. In DNA form, the CDR3 reads TGTGCCAGCAGCCAAGTTGGGACTAGGGGGAATGAGCAGTTCTTC.

The chain carries TRBV27 and TRBJ1-1; D perhaps matches TRBD1 (5 bases). From germline, CDR1 is MNHEY and CDR2 SMNVEV (reference sequence). Trimming cost V 4 bases and J 6 bases, with 6 bases left between them. The CDR3 consists of 11 residues. The DNA of the CDR3 is TGTGCCAGCAGTTCAGGGCCTGAAGCTTTCTTT. This encodes CASSSGPEAFF.

The chain links TRBV30 to TRBJ1-3, with D perhaps matching TRBD1 (5 bases). CDR1 and CDR2 (germline): GTSNPN, SVGIG (reference sequence). V lost 4 bases, J lost 2 bases, and 12 bases lay in between. This CDR3 has 14 residues. CDR3 sequence (DNA): TGTGCCTGGACCTTGCGGGGGGCTGGAAACACCATATATTTT. It codes for CAWTLRGAGNTIYF.

This chain uses TRBV5-1 with TRBJ2-3; D is ambiguous. Germline CDR1 and CDR2: SGHRS and YFSETQ. Between the trimmed V and J ends, which lost 0 bases and 2 bases, there was a span of 7 bases. The CDR3 is 14 amino acids. The CDR3 nucleotides read TGCGCCAGCAGCTTGGGGACCTCCACAGATACGCAGTATTTT. Translation gives CASSLGTSTDTQYF.

This clone was recorded once. The V and J genes are TRBV5-1 and TRBJ1-1, with D maybe TRBD1 (6 bases). This CDR3 contains 17 residues. V was pared by 3 bases and J by 5 bases, with 23 bases between. CDR1 and CDR2 from the germline V gene are SGHRS and YFSETQ. The CDR3 loop reads CASSSSIGGVFGTEAFF. The CDR3 coding sequence is TGCGCCAGCAGCTCATCAATAGGGGGGGTTTTTGGTACTGAAGCTTTCTTT. The full variable domain, its missing parts supplied by reference TRBV5-1 and TRBJ1-1, is KAGVTQTPRYLIKTRGQQVTLSCSPISGHRSVSWYQQTPGQGLQFLFEYFSETQRNKGNFPGRFSGRQFSNSRSEMNVSTLELGDSALYLCASSSSIGGVFGTEAFFGQGTRLTVV.

The chain is built from TRBV19 and TRBJ1-2, with D perhaps TRBD1 (5 bases). The V gene lost 8 bases and the J gene lost 5 bases, with 18 bases spanning the gap. Per the germline V gene, CDR1 is LNHDA and CDR2 is SQIVND (reference sequence). CDR3 length: 14 amino acids. The CDR3 nucleotides read TGTGCCAGTCAGCTTTCCTCAGGGATTTATGGCTACACCTTC. Translation: CASQLSSGIYGYTF.

In this sample, this clone turned up once. The chain couples TRBV6-5 to TRBJ2-5, with 9 bases fitting TRBD1. The junction had 6 bases not matched to a gene; V was cut back by 8 bases and J by 5 bases. The CDR3 has 13 amino acids. Germline V gene lookup returns CDR1 MNHEY and CDR2 SVGAGI. DNA for the CDR3: TGTGCCAGCGTTGGACAGGGGAGGGAGACCCAGTACTTC. It codes for CASVGQGRETQYF.

The chain carries TRBV5-6 and TRBJ2-5; D unclear. This CDR3 contains 15 residues. Germline CDR1 SGHDT, CDR2 YYEEEE. Trimming stripped 0 bases from V and 5 bases from J, with 14 bases between. CDR3 DNA: TGTGCCAGCAGCTTGGGGGCGACTTGGGCGGAGACCCAGTACTTC. Its translation is CASSLGATWAETQYF. Full variable domain (outside the CDR3, taken from reference TRBV5-6 and TRBJ2-5): DAGVTQSPTHLIKTRGQQVTLRCSPKSGHDTVSWYQQALGQGPQFIFQYYEEEERQRGNFPDRFSGHQFPNYSSELNVNALLLGDSALYLCASSLGATWAETQYFGPGTRLLVL.

This chain joins TRBV4-1 and TRBJ2-6; D gene uncertain. The V end was cut by 1 base, the J end by 0 bases, with 7 bases between. The CDR3 consists of 16 residues. Germline assignment: CDR1 MGHRA and CDR2 YSYEKL. DNA for the CDR3: TGCGCCAGCAGCCAAGTGGGCGCCTCTGGGGCCAACGTCCTGACTTTC. It translates to CASSQVGASGANVLTF.

CDR3 coding DNA: TGCAGCGTTGAAGAGGAACTAGCGGGAAGGGAGCAGTACTTC. It is translated as CSVEEELAGREQYF. J is TRBJ2-7 and V is TRBV29-1, with 10 positions matching TRBD2. The germline CDR1 and CDR2 sequences are SQVTM and ANQGSEA. V lost 0 bases and J lost 7; bases outside the gene matches: 6. The CDR3 contains 14 residues.

The chain uses TRBV7-8 and TRBJ1-2, with 8 bases matching TRBD1. CDR1 SGHVS and CDR2 FQNEAQ come from the germline V gene. With 5 bases clipped from V and 4 bases from J, the junction kept 6 bases outside the gene matches. The CDR3 is 14 residues long. CDR3 DNA sequence: TGTGCCAGCAGCCAGACAGGGGCCGGCTATGGCTACACCTTC. This encodes CASSQTGAGYGYTF.

The chain uses TRBV28 and TRBJ1-5; 7 bases fit TRBD1. The CDR3 runs 15 residues. The germline CDR1 and CDR2 sequences are MDHEN and SYDVKM. The trim removed 5 bases at V and 3 bases at J, leaving 7 bases unmatched. DNA for the CDR3: TGTGCCAGCAGTCCCAGGGGGAAGAACAATCAGCCCCAGCATTTT. Its translation is CASSPRGKNNQPQHF.

The chain employs TRBV28 and TRBJ1-5; D is undetermined. The CDR3 spans 15 residues. CDR1 MDHEN and CDR2 SYDVKM come from the germline V gene. V lost 4 bases and J 4 bases, leaving 14 bases between the germline ends. Written as DNA, the CDR3 is TGTGCCAGCAGTTCCAGACCGCCGCAAAATCAGCCCCAGCATTTT. This sequence encodes CASSSRPPQNQPQHF.